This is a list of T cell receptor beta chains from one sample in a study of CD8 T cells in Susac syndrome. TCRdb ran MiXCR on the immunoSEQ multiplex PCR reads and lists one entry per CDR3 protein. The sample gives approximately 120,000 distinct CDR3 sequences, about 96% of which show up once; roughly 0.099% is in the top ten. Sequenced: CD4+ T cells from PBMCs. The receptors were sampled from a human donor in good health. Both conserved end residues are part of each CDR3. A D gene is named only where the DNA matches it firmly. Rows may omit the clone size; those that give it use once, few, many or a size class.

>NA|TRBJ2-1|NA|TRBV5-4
CASSSQRDNEQFF
TGTGCCAGCAGCTCCCAGAGGGACAATGAGCAGTTCTTC
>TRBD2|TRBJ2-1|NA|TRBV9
CASSPTSAGGPYNEQFF
TGTGCCAGCAGCCCCACGTCGGCGGGGGGGCCCTACAATGAGCAGTTCTTC
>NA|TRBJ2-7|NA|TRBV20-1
CSATGRLYEQYF
TGCAGTGCTACCGGACGGTTGTACGAGCAGTACTTC
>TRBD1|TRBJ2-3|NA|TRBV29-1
CSVPSGTVTTDTQYF
TGCAGCGTTCCCTCCGGGACAGTAACTACAGATACGCAGTATTTT
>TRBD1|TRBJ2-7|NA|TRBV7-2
CASSSSGTGRTYEQYF
TGTGCCAGCAGCAGCTCCGGGACAGGGCGGACCTACGAGCAGTACTTC
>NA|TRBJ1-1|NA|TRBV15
CATEGWGTEAFF
TGTGCCACCGAGGGGTGGGGCACTGAAGCTTTCTTT
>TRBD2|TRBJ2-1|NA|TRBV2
CASHGLAGYNEQFF
TGTGCCAGTCACGGACTAGCGGGTTACAATGAGCAGTTCTTC
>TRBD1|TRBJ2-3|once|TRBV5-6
CASSRGGQGGDTQYF
TGTGCCAGCAGCCGAGGTGGACAGGGAGGAGATACGCAGTATTTT
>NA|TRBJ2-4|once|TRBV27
CASSLMADAKNIQYF
TGTGCCAGCAGTTTGATGGCAGACGCCAAAAACATTCAGTACTTC
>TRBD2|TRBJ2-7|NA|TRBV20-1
CSAPPGLPVGEQYF
TGCAGTGCTCCCCCGGGACTACCCGTGGGCGAGCAGTACTTC
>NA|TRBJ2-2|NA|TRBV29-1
CSVERGMGTGELFF
TGCAGCGTTGAACGAGGGATGGGCACCGGGGAGCTGTTTTTT
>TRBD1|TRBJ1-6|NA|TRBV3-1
CASSQGAGGASNSPLHF
TGTGCCAGCAGCCAAGGAGCAGGGGGCGCAAGTAATTCACCCCTCCACTTT
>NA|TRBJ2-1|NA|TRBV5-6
CASSGRGRSSYNEQFF
TGTGCCAGCAGCGGGAGGGGGCGGTCCTCCTACAATGAGCAGTTCTTC
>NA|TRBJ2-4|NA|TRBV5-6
CASSLEGYGGIQYF
TGTGCCAGCAGCTTGGAAGGCTACGGGGGCATTCAGTACTTC
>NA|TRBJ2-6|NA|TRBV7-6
CASSSPFGANVLTF
TGTGCCAGCAGCTCCCCGTTCGGGGCCAACGTCCTGACTTTC
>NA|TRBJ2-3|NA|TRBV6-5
CASSYSLAVDTQYF
TGTGCCAGCAGTTACTCCTTAGCCGTAGATACGCAGTATTTT
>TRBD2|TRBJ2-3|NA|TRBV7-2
CASSDSGGSTDTQYF
TGTGCCAGCAGTGATAGCGGGGGTAGCACAGATACGCAGTATTTT
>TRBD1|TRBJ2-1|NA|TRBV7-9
CASSLPGQVSNEQFF
TGTGCCAGCAGCTTGCCGGGACAGGTGTCCAATGAGCAGTTCTTC
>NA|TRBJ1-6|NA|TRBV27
CASTPEGRGDSPLHF
TGTGCCAGCACCCCCGAAGGCAGGGGCGATTCACCCCTCCACTTT
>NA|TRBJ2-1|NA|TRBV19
CATNQVGAYNEQFF
TGTGCCACCAACCAAGTGGGGGCCTACAATGAGCAGTTCTTC
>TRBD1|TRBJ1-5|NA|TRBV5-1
CASSEQGAGQPQHF
TGCGCCAGCAGCGAACAGGGGGCAGGTCAGCCCCAGCATTTT
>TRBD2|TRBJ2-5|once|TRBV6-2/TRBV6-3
CASSYGGLAGRKETQYF
TGTGCCAGCAGTTACGGCGGACTAGCGGGCCGCAAAGAGACCCAGTACTTC
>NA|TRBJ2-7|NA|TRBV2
CASSDQGSSYEQYF
TGTGCCAGCAGTGATCAGGGAAGCTCCTACGAGCAGTACTTC
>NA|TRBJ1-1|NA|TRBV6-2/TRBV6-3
CASSYGRNTEAFF
TGTGCCAGCAGTTATGGAAGAAACACTGAAGCTTTCTTT
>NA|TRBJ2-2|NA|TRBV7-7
CASSPENTGELFF
TGTGCTAGCAGCCCTGAGAACACCGGGGAGCTGTTTTTT
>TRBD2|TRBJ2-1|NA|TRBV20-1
CSARDRLAGVREQFF
TGCAGTGCTAGAGATCGTCTAGCGGGAGTTCGGGAGCAGTTCTTC
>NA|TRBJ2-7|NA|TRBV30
CAWSDIQGDSYEQYF
TGTGCCTGGAGTGATATACAGGGTGACTCCTACGAGCAGTACTTC
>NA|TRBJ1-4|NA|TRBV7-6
CASSLGGTNEKLFF
TGTGCCAGCAGCCTCGGGGGCACTAATGAAAAACTGTTTTTT
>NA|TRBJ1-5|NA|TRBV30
CAWSRGRGNQPQHF
TGTGCCTGGAGTAGGGGTAGGGGCAATCAGCCCCAGCATTTT
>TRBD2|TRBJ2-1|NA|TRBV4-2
CASSQDESSGILREQFF
TGTGCCAGCAGCCAAGATGAGTCTAGCGGGATTTTGAGGGAGCAGTTCTTC
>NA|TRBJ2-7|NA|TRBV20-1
CSALHYEQYF
TGCAGTGCTCTTCACTACGAGCAGTACTTC
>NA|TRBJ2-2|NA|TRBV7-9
CASSHDWGELFF
TGTGCCAGCAGCCACGACTGGGGGGAGCTGTTTTTT
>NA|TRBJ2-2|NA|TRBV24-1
CATSDGNTGELFF
TGTGCCACCAGTGATGGGAACACCGGGGAGCTGTTTTTT
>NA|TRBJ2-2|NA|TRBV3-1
CASSLAPDGVGELFF
TGTGCCAGCAGCCTCGCCCCTGATGGGGTCGGGGAGCTGTTTTTT
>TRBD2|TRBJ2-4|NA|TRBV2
CASSEAGTSGLKNIQYF
TGTGCCAGCAGTGAAGCCGGGACTAGCGGTTTGAAAAACATTCAGTACTTC
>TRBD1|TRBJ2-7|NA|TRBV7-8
CASSLRVGTGTYEQYF
TGTGCCAGCAGCTTACGAGTGGGGACAGGGACCTACGAGCAGTACTTC
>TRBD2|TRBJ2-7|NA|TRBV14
CASSQDRGLAHEQYF
TGTGCCAGCAGCCAAGATCGGGGACTAGCTCACGAGCAGTACTTC
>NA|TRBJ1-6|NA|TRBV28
CASSLGSYDSPLHF
TGTGCCAGCAGTCTGGGGAGTTATGATTCACCCCTCCACTTT
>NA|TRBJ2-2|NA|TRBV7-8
CASSLSGGQNTGELFF
TGTGCCAGCAGCTTAAGTGGGGGACAAAACACCGGGGAGCTGTTTTTT
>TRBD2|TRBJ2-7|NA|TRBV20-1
CSARDPGGLEQYF
TGCAGTGCTAGAGACCCGGGGGGATTGGAGCAGTACTTC
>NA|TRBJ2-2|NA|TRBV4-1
CASSQPPEGGFTGELFF
TGCGCCAGCAGCCAGCCCCCTGAGGGGGGTTTCACCGGGGAGCTGTTTTTT
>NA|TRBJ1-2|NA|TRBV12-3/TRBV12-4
CASSPPGTSYGYTF
TGTGCCAGCAGTCCGCCCGGGACCTCCTATGGCTACACCTTC
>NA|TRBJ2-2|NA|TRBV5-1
CASSLGPRTNTGELFF
TGCGCCAGCAGCTTGGGGCCACGAACGAACACCGGGGAGCTGTTTTTT
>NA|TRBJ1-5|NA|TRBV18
CASSAKDNQPQHF
TGTGCCAGCTCAGCCAAGGACAATCAGCCCCAGCATTTT
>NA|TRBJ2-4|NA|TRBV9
CASSGLPGLGNIQYF
TGTGCCAGCAGCGGGCTCCCGGGGCTAGGAAACATTCAGTACTTC
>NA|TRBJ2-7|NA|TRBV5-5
CASSSRDTESYEQYF
TGTGCCAGCAGCTCCCGGGACACGGAGAGCTACGAGCAGTACTTC
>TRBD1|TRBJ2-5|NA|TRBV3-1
CASRPGQGWETQYF
TGTGCCAGCCGGCCGGGACAGGGTTGGGAGACCCAGTACTTC
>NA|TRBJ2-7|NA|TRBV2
CASTAAGYEQYF
TGTGCCAGCACTGCCGCGGGGTACGAGCAGTACTTC
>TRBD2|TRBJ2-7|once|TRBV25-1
CASSDTTSNRYF
TGTGCCAGCAGTGACACGACTAGCAATCGGTACTTC
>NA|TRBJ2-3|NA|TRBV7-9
CATGSNTDTQYF
TGTGCCACCGGGTCTAACACAGATACGCAGTATTTT
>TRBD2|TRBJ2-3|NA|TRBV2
CASFRLAAPDTQYF
TGTGCCAGCTTTCGACTAGCAGCCCCAGATACGCAGTATTTT
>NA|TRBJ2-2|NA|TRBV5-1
CASSLSEGVPGELFF
TGCGCCAGCAGCCTGTCCGAAGGGGTACCCGGGGAGCTGTTTTTT
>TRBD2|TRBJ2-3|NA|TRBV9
CASSVSGITDTQYF
TGTGCCAGCAGCGTTAGCGGGATCACAGATACGCAGTATTTT
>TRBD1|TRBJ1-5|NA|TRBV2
CASSETGLRNQPQHF
TGTGCCAGCAGCGAGACAGGGCTGCGCAATCAGCCCCAGCATTTT
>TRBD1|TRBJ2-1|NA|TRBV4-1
CASRGAQGAYFSYNEQFF
TGCGCCAGCAGGGGGGCCCAGGGGGCTTATTTCTCCTACAATGAGCAGTTCTTC